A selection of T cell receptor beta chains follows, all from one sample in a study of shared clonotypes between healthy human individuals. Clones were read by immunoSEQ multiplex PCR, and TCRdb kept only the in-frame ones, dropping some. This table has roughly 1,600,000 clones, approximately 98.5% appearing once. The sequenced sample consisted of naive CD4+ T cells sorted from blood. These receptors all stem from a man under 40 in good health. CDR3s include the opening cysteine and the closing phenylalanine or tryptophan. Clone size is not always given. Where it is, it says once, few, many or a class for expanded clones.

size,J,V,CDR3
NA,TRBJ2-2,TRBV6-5,CASSRGVELFF
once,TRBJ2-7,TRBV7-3,CASSLRSGTDGAYEQYF
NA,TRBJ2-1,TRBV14,CASSHQDRASPGNEQFF
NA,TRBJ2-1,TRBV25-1,CASDASGRGYNEQFF
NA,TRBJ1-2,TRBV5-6,CASSLDRGRGYYGYTF
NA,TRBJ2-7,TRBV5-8,CASRRRLGNLSYEQYF
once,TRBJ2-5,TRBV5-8,CASSSRGLAGEETQYF
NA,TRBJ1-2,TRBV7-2,CASSPRHSAGGYTF
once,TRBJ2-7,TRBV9,CASSAADRSSYEQYF
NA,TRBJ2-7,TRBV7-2,CASSLWSGRTYEQYF
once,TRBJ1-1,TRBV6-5,CASKLGRMNTEAFF
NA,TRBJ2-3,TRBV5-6,CASSLVGAGNRADTQYF
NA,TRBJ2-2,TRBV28,CASRPPGQGYTGELFF
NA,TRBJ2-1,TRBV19,CASSIVGLSSYNEQFF
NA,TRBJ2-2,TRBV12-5,CASGLRTDPGELFF
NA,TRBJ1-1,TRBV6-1,CASSEVLGGEEAFF
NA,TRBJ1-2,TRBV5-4,CASSNRTGARTNYGYTF
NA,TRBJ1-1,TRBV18,CASSPRRTTEAFF
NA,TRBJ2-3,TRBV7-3,CASSLSGIEDTQYF
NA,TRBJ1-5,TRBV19,CASSIVTGGAKPPGNQPQHF
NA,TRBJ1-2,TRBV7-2,CASSLGGTGRGYTF
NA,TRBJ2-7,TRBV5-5,CASSLARGVWEQYF
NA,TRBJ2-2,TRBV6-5,CASSARRTGELFF
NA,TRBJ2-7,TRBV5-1,CASSFGGTSGSYEQYF
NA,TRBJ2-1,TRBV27,CASSLSGLAAYNEQFF
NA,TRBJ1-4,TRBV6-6,CASTLSWATGEKLFF
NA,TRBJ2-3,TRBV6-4,CASSRTSGSGADTQYF
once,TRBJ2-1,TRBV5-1,CASSSGTGGSNEQFF
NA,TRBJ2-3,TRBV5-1,CASRRLAGTDTQYF
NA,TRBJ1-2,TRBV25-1,CASRRTGTGVNYGYTF
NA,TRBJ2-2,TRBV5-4,CASSLRGGAGELFF
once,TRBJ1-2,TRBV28,CASSVSYGYTF
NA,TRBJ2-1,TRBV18,CASSARGQGGPASSYNEQFF
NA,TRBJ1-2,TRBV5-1,CASSLAPGSYGYTF
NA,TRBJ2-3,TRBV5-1,CASSLVAGFSTDTQYF